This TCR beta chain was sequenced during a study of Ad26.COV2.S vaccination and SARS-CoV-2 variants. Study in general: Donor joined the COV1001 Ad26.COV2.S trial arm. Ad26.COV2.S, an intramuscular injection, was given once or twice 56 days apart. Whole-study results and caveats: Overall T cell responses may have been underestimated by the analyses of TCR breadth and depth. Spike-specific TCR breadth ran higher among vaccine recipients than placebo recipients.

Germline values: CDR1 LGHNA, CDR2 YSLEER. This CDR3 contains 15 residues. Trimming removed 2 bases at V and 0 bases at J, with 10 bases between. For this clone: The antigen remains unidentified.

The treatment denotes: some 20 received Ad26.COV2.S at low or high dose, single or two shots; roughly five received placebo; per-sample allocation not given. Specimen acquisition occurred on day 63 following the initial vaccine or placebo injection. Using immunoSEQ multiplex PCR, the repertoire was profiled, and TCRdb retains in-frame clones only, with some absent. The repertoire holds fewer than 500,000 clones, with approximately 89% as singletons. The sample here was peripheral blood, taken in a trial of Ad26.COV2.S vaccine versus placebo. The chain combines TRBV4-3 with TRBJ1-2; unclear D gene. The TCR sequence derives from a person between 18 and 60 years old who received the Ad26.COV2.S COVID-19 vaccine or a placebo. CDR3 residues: CASSQKTSANYGYTF. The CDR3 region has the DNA TGCGCCAGCAGCCAAAAGACTTCGGCTAACTATGGCTACACCTTC.